The 2 T cell receptor beta chains below come from one sample, sequenced in a study of blood T cell repertoires in COVID-19. Sequencing was performed with immunoSEQ multiplex PCR; in TCRdb, only in-frame clones are kept and a portion is missing. The table has under 300,000 clones, roughly 83% seen once. Sequenced material: peripheral blood. The source of these receptors is a man at least 80 years old with acute or convalescent COVID-19.

The chain joins TRBV3-1 (or the pseudogene TRBV3-2) to TRBJ1-1; the D is unclear. Per germline, CDR1 LGHDT and CDR2 YNNKEL (reference sequence). CDR3 length: 11 amino acids. Trimming left V 0 bases short and J 7 bases short, with 3 bases between. CDR3 coding DNA: TGTGCCAGCAGCCAAGACCGTGAAGCTTTCTTT. Its protein is CASSQDREAFF.

The V call is TRBV19, the J call TRBJ2-2; 8 nucleotides match TRBD2. Trimming cost V 6 bases and J 2 bases; bases outside gene matches: 5. Looked up from germline, CDR1 is LNHDA and CDR2 is SQIVND (reference sequence). The CDR3 sequence is 15 residues long. CDR3 nucleotides: TGTGCCAGTAGACTAGCGGCAACCAACACCGGGGAGCTGTTTTTT. Protein product: CASRLAATNTGELFF.